The 5 T cell receptor beta chains below come from one sample, sequenced in a study of cytomegalovirus exposure and HLA in healthy donors (dated by TCRdb to between 2016 and 2019). Libraries came from the immunoSEQ multiplex PCR assay. For the multiplex PCR, a mixture combining 60 forward primers for TCR Vbeta segments and 13 reverse primers for TCR Jbeta segments was used. Here the immuneACCESS table is served through TCRdb, limited to in-frame sequences with V and J called. Missing clones are a known gap in these copies; in checked studies unresolved V genes cover under half, and the rest lacks a known reason. In this sample the table shows about 200,000 clones, 79% of which occur a single time. The ten largest clones capture about 0.36% of the sample. The sequenced material came from PBMCs. All receptors derive from a male donor in good health and CMV-seropositive.

This chain uses TRBV9 with TRBJ1-6; TRBD1 matches 7 bases. Per the germline V gene, CDR1 is SGDLS and CDR2 is YYNGEE. The V gene end was trimmed by 2 bases and the J gene end by 10 bases; junction bases not matched to a gene: 3. The CDR3 spans 13 residues. CDR3 protein: CASSVGQFSPLHF. The CDR3 DNA reads as TGTGCCAGCAGCGTGGGACAGTTCTCACCCCTCCACTTT.

V and J are TRBV9 and TRBJ1-2; D gene ambiguous. V was trimmed by 6 bases and J by 4 bases, leaving 25 bases between them. Germline CDR1 SGDLS, CDR2 YYNGEE. The CDR3 has 17 residues. The CDR3 is CASKRDPQLGLGYGYTF. CDR3 in DNA: TGTGCCAGCAAGAGGGATCCGCAACTAGGGCTCGGCTATGGCTACACCTTC.

The genes are TRBV10-3 and TRBJ2-7, with TRBD2 matching over 11 bases. CDR3 size: 14 residues. J gave up 4 bases and V 3 bases, and 2 bases lay outside the gene matches. Germline CDR1 reads ENHRY; CDR2 reads SYGVKD. The DNA of the CDR3 is TGTGCCATCAGTGATGGGACTAGCGGATACGAGCAGTACTTC. Its protein is CAISDGTSGYEQYF.

The chain is built from TRBV6-1 and TRBJ2-7; 15 bases fit TRBD2. Germline trimming cut 7 bases from V and 6 bases from J; bases unmatched to any gene: 4. This CDR3 has 14 residues. Germline values: CDR1 MNHNS, CDR2 SASEGT. DNA for the CDR3: TGTGCCAGCATCGGGACTAGCGGGAGGACCGAGCAGTACTTC. Amino acid sequence: CASIGTSGRTEQYF.

Only a few counts were recorded for this clone. The chain combines TRBV7-8 with TRBJ2-3, with 10 bases lining up with TRBD2. CDR1 SGHVS and CDR2 FQNEAQ come from the germline V gene. CDR3 length equals 17 residues. With V trimmed by 2 bases and J by 3 bases, 8 bases remained unmatched. The CDR3, as DNA: TGTGCCAGCAGCTTAAAAGGGCTAGCGGGGGCAACAGATACGCAGTATTTT. It is translated as CASSLKGLAGATDTQYF.